Below, 22 T cell receptor beta chains from the same sample are listed, as sequenced in a study of blood T cells in healthy people across ages. It was with a sample-barcoded 5' primer and a J-beta primer mix that a second PCR of about 6 to 12 cycles was run. TCRdb re-called the 5' RACE reads through MiXCR, storing one row per CDR3 protein. Found here are about 640,000 distinct CDR3 sequences, approximately 40% of them singletons; the top ten hold 25% to 35%. The sequencing sample was made of blood. All receptors derive from an older man in good health.

This rearrangement joins TRBV2 to TRBJ2-7, with 7 bases matching TRBD2. CDR3 length equals 14 residues. V trimming: 6 bases; J trimming: 2 bases; junction bases outside the gene matches: 7. In germline, CDR1 is SNHLY, CDR2 FYNNEI. The CDR3 loop is CASSPAGWAYEQYF. CDR3 nucleotide sequence: TGTGCCAGCAGCCCAGCGGGATGGGCCTACGAGCAGTACTTC.

Turning to this clonotype: Since a much larger clone is just one base distant, this may be a read error. The V and J genes are TRBV7-8 and TRBJ2-7; 7 bases map to TRBD2. Germline lookup yields CDR1 SGHVS and CDR2 FQNEAQ. Trimming cost V 8 bases and J 3 bases; bases outside gene matches: 4. The CDR3 loop spans 12 amino acids. In DNA, the CDR3 is TGTGCCAGCCGGGACTACTTCTACGAGCAGTACTTC. Amino acid sequence: CASRDYFYEQYF.

The chain carries TRBV7-9 and TRBJ1-4; 7 nucleotides align to TRBD1. V trimming: 0 bases; J trimming: 0 bases; junction bases outside the gene matches: 4. CDR3 size: 17 residues. Germline lookup yields CDR1 SEHNR and CDR2 FQNEAQ (reference sequence). CDR3 protein: CASSLAGTVTTNEKLFF. CDR3 in DNA: TGTGCCAGCAGCTTAGCTGGGACAGTGACAACTAATGAAAAACTGTTTTTT. The variable domain in full, completed from reference TRBV7-9 and TRBJ1-4, reads DTGVSQNPRHKITKRGQNVTFRCDPISEHNRLYWYRQTLGQGPEFLTYFQNEAQLEKSRLLSDRFSAERPKGSFSTLEIQRTEQGDSAMYLCASSLAGTVTTNEKLFFGSGTQLSVL.

This clonotype was observed a handful of times. The V call is TRBV10-3, the J call TRBJ1-6, with D unresolved. Germline V gene lookup returns CDR1 ENHRY and CDR2 SYGVKD. The CDR3 is 16 residues long. The germline V and J ends were trimmed by 5 bases and 5 bases, with 16 bases remaining between them. The CDR3 DNA is TGTGCCATCAGTCCCTCCCCGACGGAGGATAATTCACCCCTCCACTTT. It yields the protein CAISPSPTEDNSPLHF.

This clonotype was observed a handful of times. The V gene is TRBV7-2, the J gene TRBJ2-7; D is tentatively TRBD1 or TRBD2 (5 bases each). CDR3 length: 13 amino acids. The germline V and J ends were trimmed by 5 bases and 2 bases, with 10 bases remaining between them. CDR1 SGHTA and CDR2 FQGNSA come from the germline V gene. The chain's CDR3 is CASSIPGPYEQYF. CDR3 in DNA: TGTGCCAGCAGCATACCGGGACCCTACGAGCAGTACTTC.

This clonotype has only a few counts. The chain uses TRBV20-1 and TRBJ2-7; 7 bases agree with TRBD1. The closer fit of TRBJ2-4 to the DNA end suggests the J call may be wrong. The CDR3 length is 15 residues. The germline CDR1 and CDR2 sequences are DFQATT and SNEGSKA (reference sequence). CDR3 in amino acids: CSASPQTGKNDIQYF. CDR3 nucleotides: TGCAGTGCTAGCCCCCAGACAGGGAAGAATGACATTCAGTACTTC.

The V and J genes are TRBV19 and TRBJ1-5; 8 bases map to TRBD1. The germline CDR1 and CDR2 sequences are LNHDA and SQIVND (reference sequence). The V and J ends lost 8 bases and 0 bases, in that order; junction bases with no gene match: 9. CDR3 length equals 16 residues. CDR3 amino acids: CASWTGRWGSNQPQHF. CDR3 bases: TGTGCCAGTTGGACAGGGAGATGGGGTAGCAATCAGCCCCAGCATTTT. Complete variable domain (other parts from reference TRBV19 and TRBJ1-5): DGGITQSPKYLFRKEGQNVTLSCEQNLNHDAMYWYRQDPGQGLRLIYYSQIVNDFQKGDIAEGYSVSREKKESFPLTVTSAQKNPTAFYLCASWTGRWGSNQPQHFGDGTRLSIL.

The chain combines TRBV7-2 with TRBJ1-2; TRBD1 aligns across 8 bases. J lost 5 bases, V lost 6 bases, and 8 bases had no gene match. This CDR3 is 14 amino acids long. The germline CDR1 and CDR2 sequences are SGHTA and FQGNSA. CDR3 DNA: TGTGCCAGCAGTGAAAGGACAGGGCTATATGGCTACACCTTC. Protein: CASSERTGLYGYTF.

This clonotype was seen repeatedly, ten times or more. The CDR3 bases are TGTGCCAGCAGGAGACAGGAAAGTAATTCACCCCTCCACTTT. Its translation is CASRRQESNSPLHF. This chain links TRBV25-1 with TRBJ1-6; D might be TRBD1 (6 bases). Trimming left V 6 bases short and J 6 bases short, with 12 bases between. CDR1 MGHDK and CDR2 SYGVNS come from the germline V gene. This CDR3 comprises 14 residues.

This chain joins TRBV20-1 and TRBJ2-1; D perhaps matches TRBD2 (6 bases). The CDR3 runs 14 residues. Trimming pared 6 bases from V and 13 bases from J, leaving 25 bases between. Germline-derived CDR1 and CDR2 are DFQATT and SNEGSKA (reference sequence). The CDR3 loop is CSAVEPRDGETQFF. CDR3 DNA: TGCAGTGCCGTCGAGCCGCGGGATGGGGAGACCCAGTTCTTC.

On this clonotype: One base away lies a much larger clone, so this may be a sequencing read error. The CDR3 nucleotides are TGTGTCAGCAGCTCCCGCCTAGAGACCCAGTACTTC. Residues: CVSSSRLETQYF. This chain links TRBV3-1 with TRBJ2-5; D uncertain. This CDR3 spans 12 amino acids. CDR1 and CDR2 from the germline V gene are LGHDT and YNNKEL (reference sequence).

The CDR3 bases are TGTGCCAGCAGCCAAAGGACAGGGCCTAACTATGGCTACACCTTC. Its protein is CASSQRTGPNYGYTF. The J gene is TRBJ1-2, the V gene TRBV3-1, with TRBD1 matching over 8 bases. Germline CDR1 reads LGHDT; CDR2 reads YNNKEL (reference sequence). J lost 0 bases, V lost 2 bases, and 2 bases had no gene match. CDR3 length: 15 residues.

This clonotype was seen a few times. This chain uses TRBV6-2 or TRBV6-3 with TRBJ2-7; D may correspond to TRBD1 or TRBD2 (5 bases each). Germline V gene data show CDR1 as MNHEY and CDR2 as SVGEGT. This CDR3 has 14 residues. Between the trimmed V and J ends, which lost 2 bases and 2 bases, there was a span of 10 bases. CDR3: CASSYGDGTYEQYF. The CDR3 nucleotides read TGTGCCAGCAGTTACGGGGACGGAACCTACGAGCAGTACTTC.

This clonotype was found a few times. V gene TRBV15 combines with J gene TRBJ1-6; D is unclear. V lost 5 bases and J lost 10, with 12 bases in between. Germline CDR1 is LNHNV and CDR2 is YYDKDF (reference sequence). The CDR3 totals 13 residues. The DNA for the CDR3 is TGTGCCACCAGCCTTCGCCTAACATCACCCCTCCACTTT. It is translated as CATSLRLTSPLHF.

This clonotype was observed a few times. The chain joins TRBV18 to TRBJ2-1, with TRBD2 as a possible D gene (6 bases). Germline V gene data show CDR1 as KGHSH and CDR2 as LQKENI. Trimming left V 1 base short and J 3 bases short, with 13 bases between. The CDR3 runs to 16 residues. The CDR3 sequence: CASSPLGGWGYNEQFF. The CDR3 DNA reads as TGTGCCAGCTCACCACTGGGGGGTTGGGGCTACAATGAGCAGTTCTTC. The full variable domain, its missing parts supplied by reference TRBV18 and TRBJ2-1, is NAGVMQNPRHLVRRRGQEARLRCSPMKGHSHVYWYRQLPEEGLKFMVYLQKENIIDESGMPKERFSAEFPKEGPSILRIQQVVRGDSAAYFCASSPLGGWGYNEQFFGPGTRLTVL.

This clonotype was detected ten times or more. V usage is TRBV27 and J usage is TRBJ2-3; D may correspond to TRBD1 or TRBD2 (5 bases each). Germline V CDR1 and CDR2: MNHEY, SMNVEV (reference sequence). With 3 bases removed from V and 5 bases from J, the gap between germline ends came to 9 bases. The CDR3 sequence is 13 residues long. CDR3 loop: CASSFQGEDTQYF. CDR3 DNA sequence: TGTGCCAGCAGTTTTCAGGGAGAAGATACGCAGTATTTT.

The sample holds a few counts of this clonotype. The V gene is TRBV3-1, the J gene TRBJ1-6, with 7 bases aligning to TRBD1. V was pared by 3 bases and J by 7 bases, with 6 bases of the junction left unmatched. CDR1 is LGHDT and CDR2 is YNNKEL in the germline V gene (reference sequence). There are 15 residues in the CDR3. As DNA, the CDR3 is TGTGCCAGCAGCCAGAGGGGGCAGACAAATTCACCCCTCCACTTT. It codes for CASSQRGQTNSPLHF.

This chain links TRBV12-3 or TRBV12-4 with TRBJ2-1; TRBD1 matches 7 bases. V lost 6 bases to trimming and J lost 6 bases; unmatched junction nucleotides: 11. The CDR3 consists of 15 residues. As DNA, the CDR3 is TGTGCCAGCAGGTATACAGGGGACCCGATCAATGAGCAGTTCTTC. Its protein product is CASRYTGDPINEQFF.

The chain combines TRBV7-2 with TRBJ2-3; 12 bases fit TRBD2. V shed 5 bases, J shed 8 bases, and the junction held 11 bases outside the gene matches. The germline V gene encodes CDR1 SGHTA and CDR2 FQGNSA. This CDR3 contains 16 residues. CDR3 sequence reads: CASSPPGLAGFSTQYF. The CDR3 DNA follows: TGTGCCAGCAGCCCTCCGGGACTAGCGGGCTTCAGTACGCAGTATTTT.

This clonotype was seen a single time. The chain carries TRBV6-2 or TRBV6-3 and TRBJ2-1; TRBD1 aligns across 9 bases. There are 14 residues in the CDR3. Germline trimming cut 6 bases from V and 7 bases from J; bases unmatched to any gene: 7. CDR1 is MNHEY and CDR2 is SVGEGT in the germline V gene. In DNA form, the CDR3 reads TGTGCCAGCAGGGTGGGACAGGGTAAGAATGAGCAGTTCTTC. This sequence encodes CASRVGQGKNEQFF.

The chain links TRBV3-1 to TRBJ2-3, with D unclear. The CDR3 totals 15 residues. V lost 0 bases and J lost 3, with 10 bases in between. In germline, CDR1 is LGHDT, CDR2 YNNKEL (reference sequence). CDR3 in DNA: TGTGCCAGCAGCCAAGATGCGGTCCGGACAGATACGCAGTATTTT. Translating gives CASSQDAVRTDTQYF.

V gene TRBV20-1 combines with J gene TRBJ2-1; possible D gene TRBD2, 5 bases. The CDR3 has 16 amino acids. Germline-derived CDR1 and CDR2 are DFQATT and SNEGSKA (reference sequence). The V gene lost 6 bases and the J gene lost 0 bases, with 18 bases spanning the gap. CDR3 coding DNA: TGCAGTGCACCGAGTTCGAGCGGTAGCTCCTACAATGAGCAGTTCTTC. Protein sequence: CSAPSSSGSSYNEQFF.